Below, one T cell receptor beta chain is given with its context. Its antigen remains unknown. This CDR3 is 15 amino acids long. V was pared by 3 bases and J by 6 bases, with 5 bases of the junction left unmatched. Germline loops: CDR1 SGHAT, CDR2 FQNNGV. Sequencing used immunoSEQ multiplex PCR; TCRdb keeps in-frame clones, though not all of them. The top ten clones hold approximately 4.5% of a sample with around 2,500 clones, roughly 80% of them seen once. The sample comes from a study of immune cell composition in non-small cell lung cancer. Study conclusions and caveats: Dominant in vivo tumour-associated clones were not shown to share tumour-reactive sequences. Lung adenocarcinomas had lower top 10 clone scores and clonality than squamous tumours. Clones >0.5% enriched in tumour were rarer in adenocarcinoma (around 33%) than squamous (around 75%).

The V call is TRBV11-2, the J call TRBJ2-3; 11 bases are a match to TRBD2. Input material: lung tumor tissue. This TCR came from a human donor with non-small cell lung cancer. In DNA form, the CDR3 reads TGTGCCAGCAGCTTCACTAGCGGGGGCCGGGATACGCAGTATTTT. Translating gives CASSFTSGGRDTQYF.